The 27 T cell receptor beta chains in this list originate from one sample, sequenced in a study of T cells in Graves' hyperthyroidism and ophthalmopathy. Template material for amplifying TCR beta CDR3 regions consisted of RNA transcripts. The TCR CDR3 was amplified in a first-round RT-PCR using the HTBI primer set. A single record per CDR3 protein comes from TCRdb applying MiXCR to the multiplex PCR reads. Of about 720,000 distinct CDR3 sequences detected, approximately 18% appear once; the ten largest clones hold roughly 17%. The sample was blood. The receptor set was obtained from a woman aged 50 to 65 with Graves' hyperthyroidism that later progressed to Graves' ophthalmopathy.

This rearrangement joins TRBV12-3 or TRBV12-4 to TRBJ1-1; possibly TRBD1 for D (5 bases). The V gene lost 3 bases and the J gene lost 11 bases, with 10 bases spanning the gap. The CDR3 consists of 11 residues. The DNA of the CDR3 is TGTGCCAGCAGTTTGGGGGGAGGCGCTTTCTTT. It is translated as CASSLGGGAFF.

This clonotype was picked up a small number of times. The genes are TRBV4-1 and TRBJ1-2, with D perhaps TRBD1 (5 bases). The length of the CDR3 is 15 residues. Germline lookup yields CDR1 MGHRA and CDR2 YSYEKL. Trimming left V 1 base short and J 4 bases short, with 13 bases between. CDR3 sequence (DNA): TGCGCCAGCAGCCAAGGGGGCTTGAATTTCTATGGCTACACCTTC. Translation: CASSQGGLNFYGYTF.

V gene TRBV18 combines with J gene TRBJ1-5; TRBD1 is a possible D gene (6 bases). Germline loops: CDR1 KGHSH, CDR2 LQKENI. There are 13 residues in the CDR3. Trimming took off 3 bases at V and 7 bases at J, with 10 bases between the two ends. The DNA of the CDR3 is TGTGCCAGCTCACCCACAGGGTGGCAGCCCCAGCATTTT. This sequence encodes CASSPTGWQPQHF.

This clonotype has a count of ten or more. The CDR3 DNA reads as TGTGCCAGCAATGGGGACAGGGGGAGCAATCAGCCCCAGCATTTT. Translating gives CASNGDRGSNQPQHF. The chain links TRBV2 to TRBJ1-5; the match to TRBD1 covers 11 bases. The ends lost 7 bases at V and 1 base at J; junction bases unmatched: 3. The CDR3 is 15 amino acids. CDR1 is SNHLY, CDR2 FYNNEI, per germline.

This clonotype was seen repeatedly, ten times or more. CDR3 DNA: TGTGCCAGCAGTGCGGGACTAGCATACTACGAGCAGTACTTC. Translated: CASSAGLAYYEQYF. The chain is built from TRBV6-1 and TRBJ2-7; 9 bases map to TRBD2. The germline CDR1 and CDR2 sequences are MNHNS and SASEGT. Trimming took 4 bases from V and 3 from J; bases not matched to a gene: 4. This CDR3 has 14 residues.

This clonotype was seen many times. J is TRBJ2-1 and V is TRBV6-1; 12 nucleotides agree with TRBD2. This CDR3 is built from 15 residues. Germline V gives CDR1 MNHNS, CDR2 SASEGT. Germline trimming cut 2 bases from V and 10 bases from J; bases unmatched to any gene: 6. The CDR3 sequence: CASSELAGGPQEQFF. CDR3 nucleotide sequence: TGTGCCAGCAGTGAACTAGCGGGGGGGCCTCAGGAGCAGTTCTTC.

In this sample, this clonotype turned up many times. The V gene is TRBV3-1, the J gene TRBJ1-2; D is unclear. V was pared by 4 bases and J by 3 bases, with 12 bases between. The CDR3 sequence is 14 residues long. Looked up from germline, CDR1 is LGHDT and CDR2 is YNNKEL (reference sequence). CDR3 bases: TGTGCCAGCAGCCCATTACTGACTGACTATGGCTACACCTTC. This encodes CASSPLLTDYGYTF. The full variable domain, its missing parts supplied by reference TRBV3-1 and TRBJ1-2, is DTAVSQTPKYLVTQMGNDKSIKCEQNLGHDTMYWYKQDSKKFLKIMFSYNNKELIINETVPNRFSPKSPDKAHLNLHINSLELGDSAVYFCASSPLLTDYGYTFGSGTRLTVV.

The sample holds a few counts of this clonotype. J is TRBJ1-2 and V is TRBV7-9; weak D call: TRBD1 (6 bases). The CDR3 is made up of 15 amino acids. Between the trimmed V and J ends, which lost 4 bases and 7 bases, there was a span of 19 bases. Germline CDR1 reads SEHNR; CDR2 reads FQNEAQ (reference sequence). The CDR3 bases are TGTGCCAGCAGCTCAGCCGGACAGACCTGGGGTGGCTACACCTTC. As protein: CASSSAGQTWGGYTF. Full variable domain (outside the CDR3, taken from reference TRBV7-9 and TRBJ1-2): DTGVSQNPRHKITKRGQNVTFRCDPISEHNRLYWYRQTLGQGPEFLTYFQNEAQLEKSRLLSDRFSAERPKGSFSTLEIQRTEQGDSAMYLCASSSAGQTWGGYTFGSGTRLTVV.

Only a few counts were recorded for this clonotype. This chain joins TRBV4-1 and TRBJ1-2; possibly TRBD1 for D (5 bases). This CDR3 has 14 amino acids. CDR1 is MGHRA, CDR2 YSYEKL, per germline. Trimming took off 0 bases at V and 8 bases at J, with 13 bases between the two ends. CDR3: CASSQDNGGSGYTF. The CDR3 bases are TGCGCCAGCAGCCAAGATAATGGGGGTTCCGGCTACACCTTC.

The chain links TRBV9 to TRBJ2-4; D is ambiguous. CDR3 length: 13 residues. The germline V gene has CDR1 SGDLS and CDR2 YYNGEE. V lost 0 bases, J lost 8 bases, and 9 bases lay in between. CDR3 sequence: CASSVERADIQYF. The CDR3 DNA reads TGTGCCAGCAGCGTAGAAAGGGCAGACATTCAGTACTTC.

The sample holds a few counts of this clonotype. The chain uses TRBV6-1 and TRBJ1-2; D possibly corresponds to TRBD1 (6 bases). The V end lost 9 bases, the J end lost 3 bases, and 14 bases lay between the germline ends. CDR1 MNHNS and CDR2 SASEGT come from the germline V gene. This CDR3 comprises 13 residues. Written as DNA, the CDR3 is TGTGCCAGTACTGACAGGAGCCACTATGGCTACACCTTC. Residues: CASTDRSHYGYTF.

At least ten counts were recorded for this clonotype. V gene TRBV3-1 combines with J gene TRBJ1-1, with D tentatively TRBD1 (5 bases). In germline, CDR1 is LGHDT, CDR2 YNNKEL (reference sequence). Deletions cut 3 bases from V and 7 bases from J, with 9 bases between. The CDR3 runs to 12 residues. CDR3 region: CASSHQGLEAFF. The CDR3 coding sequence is TGTGCCAGCAGCCACCAGGGACTTGAAGCTTTCTTT.

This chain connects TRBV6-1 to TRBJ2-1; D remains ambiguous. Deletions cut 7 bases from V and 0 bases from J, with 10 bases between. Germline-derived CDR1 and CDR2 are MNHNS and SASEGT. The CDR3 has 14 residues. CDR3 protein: CASTWKGSYNEQFF. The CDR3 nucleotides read TGTGCCAGCACGTGGAAGGGCTCCTACAATGAGCAGTTCTTC.

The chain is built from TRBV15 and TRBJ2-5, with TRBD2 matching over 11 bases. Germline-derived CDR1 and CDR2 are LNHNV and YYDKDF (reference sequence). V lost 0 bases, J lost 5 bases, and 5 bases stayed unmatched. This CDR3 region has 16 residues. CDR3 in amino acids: CATSRDLLAGEETQYF. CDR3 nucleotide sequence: TGTGCCACCAGCAGAGATCTACTAGCGGGAGAGGAGACCCAGTACTTC.

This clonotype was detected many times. The CDR3 nucleotides are TGTGCCAGCAGCCCGGTCCGAGCACGCGAGACCCAGTACTTC. Its translation is CASSPVRARETQYF. The J gene is TRBJ2-5, the V gene TRBV7-2; unclear D gene. The CDR3 contains 14 residues. Deletions cut 5 bases from V and 5 bases from J, with 15 bases between. Germline V lookup: CDR1 SGHTA, CDR2 FQGNSA. Supplemented by reference TRBV7-2 and TRBJ2-5, the full variable domain reads GAGVSQSPSNKVTEKGKDVELRCDPISGHTALYWYRQSLGQGLEFLIYFQGNSAPDKSGLPSDRFSAERTGGSVSTLTIQRTQQEDSAVYLCASSPVRARETQYFGPGTRLLVL.

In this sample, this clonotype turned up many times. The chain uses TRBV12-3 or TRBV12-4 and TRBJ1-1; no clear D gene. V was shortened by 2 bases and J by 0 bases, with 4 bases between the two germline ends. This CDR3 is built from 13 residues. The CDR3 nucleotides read TGTGCCAGCAGTTTACTCGTGAACACTGAAGCTTTCTTT. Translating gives CASSLLVNTEAFF.

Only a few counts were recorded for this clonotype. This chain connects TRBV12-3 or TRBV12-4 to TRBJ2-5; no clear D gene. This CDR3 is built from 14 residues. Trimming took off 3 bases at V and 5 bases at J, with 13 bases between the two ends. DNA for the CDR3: TGTGCCAGCAGTTTCGAAATCCCCAACGAGACCCAGTACTTC. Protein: CASSFEIPNETQYF.

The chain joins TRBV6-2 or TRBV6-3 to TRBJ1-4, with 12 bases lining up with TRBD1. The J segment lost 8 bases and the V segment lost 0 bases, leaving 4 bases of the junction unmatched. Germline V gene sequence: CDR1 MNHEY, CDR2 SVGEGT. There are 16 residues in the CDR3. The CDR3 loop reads CASSYSSGTGGEKLFF. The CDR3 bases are TGTGCCAGCAGTTACTCGTCCGGGACAGGGGGCGAAAAACTGTTTTTT.

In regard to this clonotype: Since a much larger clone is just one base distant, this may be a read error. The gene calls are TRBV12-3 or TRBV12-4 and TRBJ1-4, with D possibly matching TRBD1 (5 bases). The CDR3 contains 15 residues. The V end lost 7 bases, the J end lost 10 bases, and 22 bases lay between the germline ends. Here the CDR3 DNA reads TGTGCCAGCACCCTTGATGGGGCAGAGGGAGTAAAACTGTTTTTT. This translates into CASTLDGAEGVKLFF.

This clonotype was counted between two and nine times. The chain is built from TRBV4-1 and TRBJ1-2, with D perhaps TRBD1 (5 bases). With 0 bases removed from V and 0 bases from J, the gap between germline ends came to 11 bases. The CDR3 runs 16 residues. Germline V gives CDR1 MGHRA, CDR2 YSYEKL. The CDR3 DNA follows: TGCGCCAGCAGCCAAGACCCGACAGACACTAACTATGGCTACACCTTC. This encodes CASSQDPTDTNYGYTF.

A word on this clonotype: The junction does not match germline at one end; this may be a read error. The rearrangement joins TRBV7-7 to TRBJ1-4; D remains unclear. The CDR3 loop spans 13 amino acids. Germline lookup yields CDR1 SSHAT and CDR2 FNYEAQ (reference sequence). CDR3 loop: CASSLVPDEKLFF. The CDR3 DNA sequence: TGTGCTAGCAGCTTAGTCCCGGATGAAAAACTGTTTTTT.

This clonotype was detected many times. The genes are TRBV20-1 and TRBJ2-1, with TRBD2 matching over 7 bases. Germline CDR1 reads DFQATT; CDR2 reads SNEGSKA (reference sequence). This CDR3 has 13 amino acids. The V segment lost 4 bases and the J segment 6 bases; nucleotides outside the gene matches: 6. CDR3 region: CSANFGGGNEQFF. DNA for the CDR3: TGCAGTGCTAACTTTGGGGGGGGCAATGAGCAGTTCTTC.

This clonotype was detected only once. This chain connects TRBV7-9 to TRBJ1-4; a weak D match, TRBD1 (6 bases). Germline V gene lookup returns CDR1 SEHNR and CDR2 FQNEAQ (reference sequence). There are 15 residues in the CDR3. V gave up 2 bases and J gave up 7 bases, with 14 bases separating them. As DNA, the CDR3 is TGTGCCAGCAGCTTAAGGGAAACAGGGACTGAAAAACTGTTTTTT. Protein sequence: CASSLRETGTEKLFF.

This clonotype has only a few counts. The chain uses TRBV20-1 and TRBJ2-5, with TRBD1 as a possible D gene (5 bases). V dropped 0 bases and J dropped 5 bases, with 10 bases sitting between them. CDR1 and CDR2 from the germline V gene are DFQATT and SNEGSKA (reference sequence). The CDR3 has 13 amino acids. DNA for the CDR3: TGCAGTGCTAGAGATTTGGGGCAGGAGACCCAGTACTTC. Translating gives CSARDLGQETQYF.

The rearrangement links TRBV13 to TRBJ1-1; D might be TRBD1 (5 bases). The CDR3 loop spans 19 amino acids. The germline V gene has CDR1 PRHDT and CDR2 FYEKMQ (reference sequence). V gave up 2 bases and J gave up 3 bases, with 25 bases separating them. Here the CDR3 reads CASSLSDPLVDGGYTEAFF. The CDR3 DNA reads TGTGCCAGCAGCTTATCGGATCCGTTGGTTGACGGGGGTTACACTGAAGCTTTCTTT.

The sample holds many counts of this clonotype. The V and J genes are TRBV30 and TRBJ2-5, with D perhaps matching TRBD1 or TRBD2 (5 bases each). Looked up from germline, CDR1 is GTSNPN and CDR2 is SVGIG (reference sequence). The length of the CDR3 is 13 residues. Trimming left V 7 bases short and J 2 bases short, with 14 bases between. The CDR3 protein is CASLGDDQETQYF. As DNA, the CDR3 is TGTGCCTCCCTGGGGGACGATCAAGAGACCCAGTACTTC. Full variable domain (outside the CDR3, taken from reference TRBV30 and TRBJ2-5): SQTIHQWPATLVQPVGSPLSLECTVEGTSNPNLYWYRQAAGRGLQLLFYSVGIGQISSEVPQNLSASRPQDRQFILSSKKLLLSDSGFYLCASLGDDQETQYFGPGTRLLVL.

Here the CDR3 DNA reads TGTGCCAGCAGCTTCACAGGGATCCCTAACTATGGCTACACCTTC. It translates to CASSFTGIPNYGYTF. This sequence joins TRBV5-5 and TRBJ1-2, with D possibly being TRBD1 (6 bases). Germline V gene data show CDR1 as SGHKS and CDR2 as YYEKEE (reference sequence). Between the trimmed V and J ends, which lost 2 bases and 0 bases, there was a span of 11 bases. The CDR3 length is 15 residues.